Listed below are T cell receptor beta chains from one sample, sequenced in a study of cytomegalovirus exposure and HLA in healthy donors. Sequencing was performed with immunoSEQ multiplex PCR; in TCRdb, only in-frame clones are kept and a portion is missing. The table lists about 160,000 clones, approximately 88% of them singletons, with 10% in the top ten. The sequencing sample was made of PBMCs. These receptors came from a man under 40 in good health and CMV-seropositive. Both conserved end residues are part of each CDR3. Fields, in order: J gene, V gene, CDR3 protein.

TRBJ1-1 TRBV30 CAWSVNSKDTEAFF
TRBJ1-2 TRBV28 CASSPPQYGYTF
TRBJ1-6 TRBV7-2 CASSLRSSYNSPLHF
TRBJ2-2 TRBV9 CASRAPGSANTGELFF
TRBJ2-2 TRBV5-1 CASSLADTGELFF
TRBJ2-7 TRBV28 CASSFDRGGDEQYF
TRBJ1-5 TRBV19 CASSPSNSNQPQHF
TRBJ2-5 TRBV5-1 CASSFAGAGETQYF
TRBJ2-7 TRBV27 CASSLYGTIYEQYF
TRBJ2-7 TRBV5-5 CASSLRQAYEQYF
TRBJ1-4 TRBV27 CASSLSPDEKLFF
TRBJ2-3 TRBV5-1 CASSLDPAGGSLEDTQYF
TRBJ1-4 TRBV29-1 CSVESQFATNEKLFF
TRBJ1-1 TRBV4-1 CASSQANEAFF
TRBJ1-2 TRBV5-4 CASSLEQDGYTF
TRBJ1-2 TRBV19 CASSIPQGLIDGYTF
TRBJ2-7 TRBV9 CASSPRLAGDNEQYF
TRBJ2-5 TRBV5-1 CASSRLGGTSGPGSQETQYF
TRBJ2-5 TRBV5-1 CASSIGVSLQETQYF
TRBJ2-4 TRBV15 CATSRRTALAKNIQYF
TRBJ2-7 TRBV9 CASSAGQLYEQYF
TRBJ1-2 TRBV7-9 CASSPILAGYGYTF
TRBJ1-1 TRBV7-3 CASSKEAGRTEAFF
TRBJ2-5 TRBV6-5 CASSSFRTDYQETQYF
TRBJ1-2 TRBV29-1 CSVLTGTDYGYTF
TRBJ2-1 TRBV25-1 CASRPSGSVHNEQFF
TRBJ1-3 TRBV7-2 CASSLPGESSGNTIYF
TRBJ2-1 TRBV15 CATSRDFSANEQFF
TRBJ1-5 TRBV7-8 CASSTGRDQPQHF
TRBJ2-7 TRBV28 CASSPLDTAYEQYF
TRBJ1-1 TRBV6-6 CASSERGRVGTEAFF
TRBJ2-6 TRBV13 CASSLDRGSSGANVLTF
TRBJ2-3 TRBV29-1 CSVEERGTYTDTQYF
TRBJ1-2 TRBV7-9 CASSSGRGQPNYGYTF
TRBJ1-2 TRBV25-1 CASTPLRQGGGYTF
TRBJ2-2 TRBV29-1 CSVGGDSTGELFF
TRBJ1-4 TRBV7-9 CASSLGWETNEKLFF
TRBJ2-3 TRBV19 CASSIGLQDTQYF
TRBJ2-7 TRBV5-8 CASSFRGISYEQYF
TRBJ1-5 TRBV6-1 CASTLQGGLQPQHF
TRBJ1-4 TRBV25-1 CASSEYRLDRAEKLFF
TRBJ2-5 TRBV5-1 CASSRSGGRETQYF